One and the same sample provided the 18 T cell receptor beta chains below, sequenced in a study of shared clonotypes between healthy human individuals. Generated by immunoSEQ multiplex PCR, the TCRdb table keeps only in-frame clones and is missing some. The sample lists hundreds of thousands of clones, 70% to 80% seen once, with over 10% in the top ten. The sequencing sample was made of PBMCs. The receptors were gathered from a woman in her thirties or forties in good health. Some clones in this sample may be carry-over from other donors' samples.

This rearrangement joins TRBV7-9 to TRBJ2-7; TRBD2 agrees at 11 bases. The germline V gene encodes CDR1 SEHNR and CDR2 FQNEAQ (reference sequence). V shed 5 bases and J 2 bases; nucleotides not matched to a gene: 5. The CDR3 consists of 15 residues. For the CDR3, the DNA is TGTGCCAGCAGCCCAGAGACTAGCGGGGCCTACGAGCAGTACTTC. Protein sequence: CASSPETSGAYEQYF. Full variable domain (rest looked up from reference TRBV7-9 and TRBJ2-7): DTGVSQNPRHKITKRGQNVTFRCDPISEHNRLYWYRQTLGQGPEFLTYFQNEAQLEKSRLLSDRFSAERPKGSFSTLEIQRTEQGDSAMYLCASSPETSGAYEQYFGPGTRLTVT.

This chain connects TRBV29-1 to TRBJ1-1, with D unresolved. Germline loops: CDR1 SQVTM, CDR2 ANQGSEA. The CDR3 sequence is 13 residues long. V lost 4 bases to trimming and J lost 1 base, with 10 bases between them. The CDR3 loop is CSVGPRGNTEAFF. The CDR3 nucleotides are TGCAGCGTTGGCCCCCGGGGGAACACTGAAGCTTTCTTT.

The V gene is TRBV15, the J gene TRBJ2-5; 12 nucleotides agree with TRBD1. This CDR3 has 19 residues. Per germline, CDR1 LNHNV and CDR2 YYDKDF (reference sequence). V lost 0 bases and J lost 4; bases outside the gene matches: 12. The CDR3 region has the DNA TGTGCCACCAGCAGAGATTATTCCCCCGGGACAGGGGGCGGAGAGACCCAGTACTTC. It yields the protein CATSRDYSPGTGGGETQYF.

The rearrangement links TRBV20-1 to TRBJ2-1; maybe TRBD2 (6 bases). This CDR3 has 11 residues. Germline-derived CDR1 and CDR2 are DFQATT and SNEGSKA (reference sequence). The V gene lost 3 bases and the J gene lost 7 bases, with 7 bases spanning the gap. The CDR3, as DNA: TGCAGTGCTAGCGGGGGTAATGAGCAGTTCTTC. Translation gives CSASGGNEQFF.

For this clone: The junction departs from germline at one end; a sequencing error may be responsible. The same CDR3 arises from other DNA sequences in this sample as well. The chain has TRBV15 and TRBJ1-2; 8 bases map to TRBD1. There are 14 residues in the CDR3. Germline V lookup: CDR1 LNHNV, CDR2 YYDKDF (reference sequence). CDR3 sequence (DNA): TGTGCCACCAGCCGAGACAGGGGAGGCTATGGCTACACCTTC. As protein: CATSRDRGGYGYTF.

The chain joins TRBV5-6 to TRBJ2-7; no reliable D call. The CDR3 spans 11 residues. Trimming took 3 bases from V and 7 from J, leaving 8 bases between them. From germline, CDR1 is SGHDT and CDR2 YYEEEE. As DNA, the CDR3 is TGTGCCAGCAGCTGGGCCGGGGAGCAGTACTTC. It codes for CASSWAGEQYF. Full variable domain (outside the CDR3, taken from reference TRBV5-6 and TRBJ2-7): DAGVTQSPTHLIKTRGQQVTLRCSPKSGHDTVSWYQQALGQGPQFIFQYYEEEERQRGNFPDRFSGHQFPNYSSELNVNALLLGDSALYLCASSWAGEQYFGPGTRLTVT.

This sequence joins TRBV4-3 and TRBJ1-2; no clear D gene. The CDR3 runs 13 residues. Germline lookup yields CDR1 LGHNA and CDR2 YSLEER. Trimming removed 4 bases at V and 4 bases at J, with 10 bases between. The CDR3 here is CASSLTGAYGYTF. In DNA form, the CDR3 reads TGCGCCAGCAGCCTGACGGGAGCCTATGGCTACACCTTC.

This chain links TRBV15 with TRBJ2-7, with 7 nucleotides matching TRBD1. There are 16 residues in the CDR3. Germline loops: CDR1 LNHNV, CDR2 YYDKDF (reference sequence). Trimming took 0 bases from V and 1 from J; bases not matched to a gene: 6. CDR3: CATSRDPGTASYEQYF. The CDR3 DNA follows: TGTGCCACCAGCAGAGACCCCGGGACAGCTTCCTACGAGCAGTACTTC.

A note on this clone: This may come from a read error, since a much larger clone is one base off. The CDR3 DNA reads as TGTGCCAGCAGCACAGGGGCAACTAATGAAAAACTGTTTTTT. This sequence encodes CASSTGATNEKLFF. This rearrangement joins TRBV7-9 to TRBJ1-4; the match to TRBD1 covers 7 bases. The CDR3 covers 14 residues. Germline CDR1 reads SEHNR; CDR2 reads FQNEAQ (reference sequence). V lost 5 bases and J lost 0; bases outside the gene matches: 0.

The V and J genes are TRBV19 and TRBJ2-7; tentatively, D is TRBD2 (6 bases). CDR1 LNHDA and CDR2 SQIVND come from the germline V gene (reference sequence). Trimming left V 3 bases short and J 5 bases short, with 11 bases between. This CDR3 contains 13 residues. The CDR3 DNA is TGTGCCAGTAGTATCGCTAGCGTGGACGAGCAGTACTTC. Translation gives CASSIASVDEQYF.

This clone has only one observation. The chain couples TRBV7-9 to TRBJ2-5, with TRBD1 as a possible D gene (6 bases). The DNA end lines up better with TRBJ2-7; the J call may be wrong. This CDR3 is built from 13 residues. The germline V gene encodes CDR1 SEHNR and CDR2 FQNEAQ (reference sequence). CDR3 DNA sequence: TGTGCCACCTCCCGACAGGAACCCTACGAGCAGTACTTC. It is translated as CATSRQEPYEQYF.

V gene TRBV28 combines with J gene TRBJ2-6, with D unclear. Germline assignment: CDR1 MDHEN and CDR2 SYDVKM. V lost 3 bases and J lost 2, with 5 bases in between. The CDR3 loop spans 14 amino acids. CDR3 coding DNA: TGTGCCAGCAGTTTTGAACCTGGGGCCAACGTCCTGACTTTC. This encodes CASSFEPGANVLTF.

This clone showed up just a few times. This chain links TRBV10-3 with TRBJ1-3; 7 bases are shared with TRBD1. Losses at the gene ends were 2 bases for V and 2 bases for J; bases not matched to a gene: 6. The V gene's germline CDR1 is ENHRY and CDR2 SYGVKD. The CDR3 loop spans 16 amino acids. For the CDR3, the DNA is TGTGCCATCAGTGAGAACGACAGGGCTACTGGAAACACCATATATTTT. Translation: CAISENDRATGNTIYF.

The CDR3 reads CASNQGYNMNTEAFF. The DNA of the CDR3 is TGTGCCAGTAATCAGGGTTACAACATGAACACTGAAGCTTTCTTT. The chain combines TRBV19 with TRBJ1-1; weak D call: TRBD1 (5 bases). This CDR3 comprises 15 residues. Germline loops: CDR1 LNHDA, CDR2 SQIVND (reference sequence). V shed 7 bases and J shed 0 bases, with 15 bases lying between them.

This clone showed up many times. The chain has TRBV4-1 and TRBJ1-2; 9 bases fit TRBD1. The CDR3 runs 15 residues. The ends lost 4 bases at V and 1 base at J; junction bases unmatched: 4. Germline CDR1 MGHRA, CDR2 YSYEKL. The chain's CDR3 is CASSLRTGDNYGYTF. In DNA form, the CDR3 reads TGCGCCAGCAGCCTCCGGACAGGGGATAACTATGGCTACACCTTC.

The V and J genes are TRBV7-9 and TRBJ2-2, with a possible D match to TRBD1 (5 bases). The CDR3 is 16 residues long. Germline V CDR1 and CDR2: SEHNR, FQNEAQ (reference sequence). V was clipped by 6 bases and J by 1 base, with 15 bases between them. In nucleotides, the CDR3 is TGTGCCAGCAGTCCACCAGGGTTCGAGAACACCGGGGAGCTGTTTTTT. Residues: CASSPPGFENTGELFF.

The J gene is TRBJ1-3, the V gene TRBV28; D uncertain. The CDR3 loop spans 13 amino acids. The germline V and J ends were trimmed by 5 bases and 3 bases, with 8 bases remaining between them. The germline V gene encodes CDR1 MDHEN and CDR2 SYDVKM. CDR3 region: CASSQGYGNTIYF. The CDR3 DNA follows: TGTGCCAGCAGTCAAGGGTATGGAAACACCATATATTTT.

V is TRBV4-1 and J is TRBJ1-1; tentatively, D is TRBD1 (6 bases). There are 13 residues in the CDR3. Germline CDR1 and CDR2: MGHRA and YSYEKL. The V end lost 4 bases, the J end lost 4 bases, and 10 bases lay between the germline ends. The CDR3 sequence is CASSPRTATEAFF. The DNA of the CDR3 is TGCGCCAGCAGCCCCCGGACAGCCACTGAAGCTTTCTTT.